The text below deals with one T cell receptor beta chain. Per the original methods: The assay estimated nucleated cells by amplifying reference gene primers. The repertoire was sequenced with immunoSEQ multiplex PCR; TCRdb's copy has only in-frame clones and lacks some. The V and J calls and the clone size are those of that table, but D and trimming were determined from the DNA. The table shows over 85,000 clones, with about 88% occurring only once. This sample was included in a study of blood T cell repertoires in COVID-19. Across the study: Samples representing acute and convalescent COVID-19 were sourced from the United States, Italy and Spain. Nucleic acid was either cDNA or gDNA, and it came from T cells, B-cell-depleted T cells, or PBMCs.

The sequence came from a woman between 50 and 59 years old with acute or convalescent COVID-19. Sequenced material: peripheral blood.

The chain's CDR3 is CASSPRLAGASYEQYF. As DNA, the CDR3 is TGCGCCAGCAGCCCCCGACTAGCGGGAGCCTCCTACGAGCAGTACTTC. This sequence joins TRBV5-1 and TRBJ2-7; 12 bases are shared with TRBD2. The CDR3 has 16 residues. V shed 4 bases, J shed 0 bases, and the junction held 5 bases outside the gene matches. CDR1 and CDR2 (germline): SGHRS, YFSETQ. Using reference TRBV5-1 and TRBJ2-7 for the parts outside the CDR3, the full variable domain is KAGVTQTPRYLIKTRGQQVTLSCSPISGHRSVSWYQQTPGQGLQFLFEYFSETQRNKGNFPGRFSGRQFSNSRSEMNVSTLELGDSALYLCASSPRLAGASYEQYFGPGTRLTVT.